Each of the 2 T cell receptor beta chains below was sequenced from the same sample in a study of shared clonotypes between healthy human individuals. Sequencing was performed with immunoSEQ multiplex PCR; in TCRdb, only in-frame clones are kept and a portion is missing. The sample has about 1.1 million clones, around 82% seen once; the top ten hold 0.5% to 0.65%. What was sequenced was memory CD4+ T cells from PBMCs. Documented subset: CD45RA-negative fraction. The receptors here all came from a young man in good health. Some clones in this sample may be carry-over from other donors' samples.

The chain uses TRBV19 and TRBJ2-7, with TRBD1 identical over 7 bases. This CDR3 spans 15 amino acids. After removal of 4 bases from V and 5 bases from J, the junction contained 11 bases not matched to a gene. Germline V gene sequence: CDR1 LNHDA, CDR2 SQIVND (reference sequence). CDR3 region: CASSRIDRDGDEQYF. The CDR3 region has the DNA TGTGCCAGTAGTAGAATCGACAGGGATGGCGACGAGCAGTACTTC.

This chain connects TRBV10-1 to TRBJ2-2; the D call may be TRBD1 or TRBD2 (6 bases each). Germline CDR1 reads WNHNN; CDR2 reads SYGVQD (reference sequence). Deletions cut 6 bases from V and 2 bases from J, with 10 bases between. There are 14 residues in the CDR3. CDR3 region: CASRAGHNTGELFF. Here the CDR3 DNA reads TGCGCCAGCAGGGCGGGACACAACACCGGGGAGCTGTTTTTT.